This TCR beta chain derives from a study of T cell responses to AZD1222 COVID-19 vaccine. Study summary: The analysis combined second doses at about 4 or about 12 weeks. Findings of the study overall: Researchers report vaccine-associated CD4 TCRs spanning spike, with dominance at 160-218 and 743-854. No repertoire was sampled before or during the peak T cell response, only after it.

In the case of this clone: The antigen remains unidentified.

Here immunoSEQ multiplex PCR was the method, and the copy in TCRdb shows in-frame clones only, minus some. This table holds some 120,000 clones, 70% to 90% found once. Material: peripheral blood, obtained on day 0 of AZD1222 vaccination. The clonotype originates from an adult in good health.

CDR3 in amino acids: CASRGQGYEQYF. CDR3 DNA: TGTGCCAGCAGGGGACAGGGTTACGAGCAGTACTTC. This chain connects TRBV2 to TRBJ2-7, with TRBD1 identical over 9 bases. CDR3 size: 12 residues. V lost 6 bases to trimming and J lost 4 bases; unmatched junction nucleotides: 1. CDR1 is SNHLY, CDR2 FYNNEI, per germline. The complete variable domain, with remaining parts taken from reference TRBV2 and TRBJ2-7, reads EPEVTQTPSHQVTQMGQEVILRCVPISNHLYFYWYRQILGQKVEFLVSFYNNEISEKSEIFDDQFSVERPDGSNFTLKIRSTKLEDSAMYFCASRGQGYEQYFGPGTRLTVT.